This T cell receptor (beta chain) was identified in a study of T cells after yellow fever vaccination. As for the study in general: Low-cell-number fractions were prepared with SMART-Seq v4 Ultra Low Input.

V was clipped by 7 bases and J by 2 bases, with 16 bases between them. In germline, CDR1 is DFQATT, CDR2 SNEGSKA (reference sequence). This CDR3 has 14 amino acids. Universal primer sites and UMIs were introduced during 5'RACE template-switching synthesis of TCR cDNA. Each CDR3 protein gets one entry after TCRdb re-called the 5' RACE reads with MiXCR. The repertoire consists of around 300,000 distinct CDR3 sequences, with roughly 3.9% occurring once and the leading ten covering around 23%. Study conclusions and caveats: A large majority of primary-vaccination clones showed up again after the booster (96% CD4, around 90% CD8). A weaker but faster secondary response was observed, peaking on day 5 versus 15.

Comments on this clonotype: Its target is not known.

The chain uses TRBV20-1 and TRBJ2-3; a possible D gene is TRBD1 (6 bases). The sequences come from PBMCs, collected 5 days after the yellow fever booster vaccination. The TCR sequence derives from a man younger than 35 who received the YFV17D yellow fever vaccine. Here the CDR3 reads CSGGAGVFTDTQYF. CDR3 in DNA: TGCAGTGGAGGGGCAGGGGTTTTCACAGATACGCAGTATTTT.